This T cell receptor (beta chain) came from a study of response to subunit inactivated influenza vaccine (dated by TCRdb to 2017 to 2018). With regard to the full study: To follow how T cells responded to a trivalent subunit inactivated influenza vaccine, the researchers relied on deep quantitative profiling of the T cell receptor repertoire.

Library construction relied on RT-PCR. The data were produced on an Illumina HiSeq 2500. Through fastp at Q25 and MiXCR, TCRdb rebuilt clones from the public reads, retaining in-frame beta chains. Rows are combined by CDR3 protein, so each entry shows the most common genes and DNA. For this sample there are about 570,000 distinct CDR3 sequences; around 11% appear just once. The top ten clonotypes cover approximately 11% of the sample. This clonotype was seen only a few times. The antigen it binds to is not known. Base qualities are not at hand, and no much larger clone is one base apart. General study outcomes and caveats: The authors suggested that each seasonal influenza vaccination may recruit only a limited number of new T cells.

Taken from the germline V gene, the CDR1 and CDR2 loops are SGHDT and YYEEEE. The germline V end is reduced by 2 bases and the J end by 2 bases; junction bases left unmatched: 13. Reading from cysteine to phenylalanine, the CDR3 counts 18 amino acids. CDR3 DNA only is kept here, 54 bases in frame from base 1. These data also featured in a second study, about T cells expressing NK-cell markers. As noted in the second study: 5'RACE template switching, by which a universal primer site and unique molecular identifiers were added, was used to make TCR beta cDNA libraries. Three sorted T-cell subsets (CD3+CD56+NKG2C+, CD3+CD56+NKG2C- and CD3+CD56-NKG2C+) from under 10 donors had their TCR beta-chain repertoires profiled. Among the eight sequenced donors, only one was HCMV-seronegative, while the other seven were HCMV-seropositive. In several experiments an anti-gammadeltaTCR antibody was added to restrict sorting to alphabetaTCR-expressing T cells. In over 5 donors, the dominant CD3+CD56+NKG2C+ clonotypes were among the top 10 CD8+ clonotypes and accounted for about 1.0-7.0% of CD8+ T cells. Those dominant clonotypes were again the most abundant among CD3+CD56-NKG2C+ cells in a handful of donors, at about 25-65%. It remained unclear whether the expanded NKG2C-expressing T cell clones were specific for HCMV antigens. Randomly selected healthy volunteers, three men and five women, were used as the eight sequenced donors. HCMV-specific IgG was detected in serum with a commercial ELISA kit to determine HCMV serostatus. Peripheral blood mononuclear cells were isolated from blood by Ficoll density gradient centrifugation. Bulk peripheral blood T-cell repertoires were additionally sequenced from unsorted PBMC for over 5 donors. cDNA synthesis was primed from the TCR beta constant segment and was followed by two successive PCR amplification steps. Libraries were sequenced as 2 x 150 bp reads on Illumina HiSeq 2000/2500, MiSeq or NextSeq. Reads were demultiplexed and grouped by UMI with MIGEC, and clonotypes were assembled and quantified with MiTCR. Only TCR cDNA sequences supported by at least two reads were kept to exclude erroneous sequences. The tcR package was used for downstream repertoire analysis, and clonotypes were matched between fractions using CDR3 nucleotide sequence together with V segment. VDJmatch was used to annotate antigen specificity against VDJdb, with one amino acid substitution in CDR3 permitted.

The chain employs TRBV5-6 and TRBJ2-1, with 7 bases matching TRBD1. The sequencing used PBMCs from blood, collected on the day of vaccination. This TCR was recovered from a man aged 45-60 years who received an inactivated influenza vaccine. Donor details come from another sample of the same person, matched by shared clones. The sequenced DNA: TGTGCCAGCAGCTTAATTGGGACAGTCTCCGAAACCTACAATGAGCAGTTCTTC. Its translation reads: CASSLIGTVSETYNEQFF.